A selection of T cell receptor beta chains follows, all from one sample in a study of blood T cell repertoires in COVID-19. The method was immunoSEQ multiplex PCR; TCRdb's version includes in-frame clones alone and lacks a portion of them. The sample has about 50,000 clones, 81% seen once. Material: peripheral blood. The source of these receptors is a woman older than 75 with COVID-19, enrolled during active disease. Each CDR3 is given with its conserved first and last residue. A D gene is named only where the DNA matches it firmly. Rows may omit the clone size; those that give it use once, few, many or a size class.

size | J | V | D | DNA | CDR3
- | TRBJ1-1 | TRBV10-3 | - | TGTGCCATCCGGCGGGACACTGAAGCTTTCTTT | CAIRRDTEAFF
- | TRBJ1-3 | TRBV6-5 | - | TGTGCCAGCAGTTACTATTCAGGGGCGTCGGGAAACACCATATATTTT | CASSYYSGASGNTIYF
- | TRBJ1-2 | TRBV5-1 | - | TGCGCCAGCAGCGGGGGACGGACAGACTATGGCTACACCTTC | CASSGGRTDYGYTF
- | TRBJ2-7 | TRBV6-5 | TRBD1 | TGTGCCAGCAGTAGGGACAGGGGCTACGAGCAGTACTTC | CASSRDRGYEQYF
- | TRBJ2-7 | TRBV4-1 | TRBD1 | TGCGCCAGCAGCCACGCAGACAGGGTAGTCTACGAGCAGTACTTC | CASSHADRVVYEQYF
- | TRBJ2-2 | TRBV7-9 | - | TGTGCCAGCAGCCGCGGACAGGGGGAGCTGTTTTTT | CASSRGQGELFF
once | TRBJ2-2 | TRBV6-5 | TRBD2 | TGTGCCAGCAGTCCCAGCGGGATTACCGGGGAGCTGTTTTTT | CASSPSGITGELFF
- | TRBJ1-1 | TRBV7-9 | - | TGTGCCAGCAGCTCATCTATGGGGACACCTGGCACTGAAGCTTTCTTT | CASSSSMGTPGTEAFF
- | TRBJ2-6 | TRBV4-2 | TRBD2 | TGTGCCAGTAGCGGGTCTAGCGGGACTTATGGGGCCAACGTCCTGACTTTC | CASSGSSGTYGANVLTF
- | TRBJ2-1 | TRBV27 | - | TGTGCCAGCAGTTTACAGGGGTACCTTGAGCAGTTCTTC | CASSLQGYLEQFF
- | TRBJ1-1 | TRBV27 | - | TGTGCCAGCAGTCTGTGGGGGGGCGCCGACACTGAAGCTTTCTTT | CASSLWGGADTEAFF
- | TRBJ2-5 | TRBV7-9 | - | TGTGCCAGCAGCTTATACGGGAGCGGCCAAGAGACCCAGTACTTC | CASSLYGSGQETQYF
- | TRBJ2-1 | TRBV27 | TRBD2 | TGTGCCAGCAGTTTGGGGACGGGGGGTTGGCACAATGAGCAGTTCTTC | CASSLGTGGWHNEQFF
- | TRBJ2-1 | TRBV7-9 | TRBD1 | TGTGCCAGCAGCTTCCACAGGGGGCGCCCGTATGAGCAGTTCTTC | CASSFHRGRPYEQFF
- | TRBJ2-7 | TRBV3-1/TRBV3-2 | TRBD2 | TGTGCCAGCAGCCAAGTCCTAGCGGGAGAGCGGTCCTACGAGCAGTACTTC | CASSQVLAGERSYEQYF
- | TRBJ1-1 | TRBV5-1 | - | TGCGCCAGCAGCTTGGTACAGCTGAACACTGAAGCTTTCTTT | CASSLVQLNTEAFF